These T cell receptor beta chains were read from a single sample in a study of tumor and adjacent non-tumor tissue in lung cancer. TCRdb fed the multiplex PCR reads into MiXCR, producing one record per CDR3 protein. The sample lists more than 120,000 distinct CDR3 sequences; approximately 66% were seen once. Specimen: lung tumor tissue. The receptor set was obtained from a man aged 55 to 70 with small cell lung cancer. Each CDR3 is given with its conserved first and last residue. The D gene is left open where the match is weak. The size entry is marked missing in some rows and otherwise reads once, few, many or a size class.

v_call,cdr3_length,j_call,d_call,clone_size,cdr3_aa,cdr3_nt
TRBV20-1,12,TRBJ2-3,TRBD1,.,CSARDRGPSQYF,TGCAGTGCTAGAGATAGGGGGCCCTCCCAGTATTTT
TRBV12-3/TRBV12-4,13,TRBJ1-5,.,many,CASSFGTNQPQHF,TGTGCCAGCAGTTTCGGGACCAATCAGCCCCAGCATTTT
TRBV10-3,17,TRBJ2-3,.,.,CAISESTRHLNTDTQFF,TGTGCCATCAGTGAGTCGACTCGGCACCTTAACACAGATACGCAGTTTTTT
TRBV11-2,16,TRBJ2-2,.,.,CANSFRQGLNAGELFF,TGTGCCAACAGCTTCCGACAGGGACTGAACGCCGGGGAGCTTTTTTTT
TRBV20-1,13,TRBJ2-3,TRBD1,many,CSANRDRGRTQYF,TGCAGTGCTAACCGGGACAGGGGAAGGACGCAGTATTTT
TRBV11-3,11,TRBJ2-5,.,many,CASSLAGTQYF,TGTGCCAGCAGCTTAGCGGGGACCCAGTACTTC
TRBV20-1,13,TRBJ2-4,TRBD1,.,CSASTDRGSIQYF,TGCAGTGCTTCAACCGACAGGGGAAGCATTCAGTACTTC
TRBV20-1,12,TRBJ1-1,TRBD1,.,CIATGGNTEAFF,TGCATTGCTACAGGGGGGAACACTGAAGCTTTCTTT
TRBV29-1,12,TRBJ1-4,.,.,CSVIDSHEKLFF,TGCAGCGTCATCGACAGCCATGAAAAACTGTTTTTT
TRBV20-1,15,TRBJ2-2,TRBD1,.,CSAAKQGSNTGELFF,TGCAGTGCTGCCAAACAGGGGTCGAACACCGGGGAGCTGTTTTTT
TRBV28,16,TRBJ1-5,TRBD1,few,CASNSPGQGAHQPQHF,TGTGCCAGCAACTCACCGGGACAGGGGGCGCATCAGCCCCAGCATTTT
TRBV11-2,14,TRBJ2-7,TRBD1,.,CTSSSTGPHYEQYF,TGTACCAGCAGCTCGACAGGGCCCCACTACGAGCAGTACTTC
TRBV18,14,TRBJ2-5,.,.,CASSRGSVQETQYF,TGTGCCAGCTCAAGAGGCAGCGTCCAAGAGACCCAGTACTTC
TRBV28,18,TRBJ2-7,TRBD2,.,CASLSGGLTGRVRYEQYF,TGTGCCAGCTTAAGCGGGGGGTTGACTGGCAGGGTGCGCTACGAGCAGTACTTC
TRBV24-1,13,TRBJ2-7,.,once,CATSDIGLYEQYF,TGTGCCACCAGTGATATAGGGTTGTACGAGCAGTACTTC
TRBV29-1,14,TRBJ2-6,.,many,CSVGSSSGANVLTF,TGCAGCGTTGGGTCAAGCTCTGGGGCCAACGTCCTGACTTTC
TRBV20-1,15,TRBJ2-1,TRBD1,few,CSGRGGTGRVNEQFF,TGCAGTGGAAGGGGGGGGACAGGGAGGGTCAATGAGCAGTTCTTC
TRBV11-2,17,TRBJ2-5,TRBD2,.,CASSAFGTSWSRETQYF,TGTGCCAGCAGCGCCTTCGGGACTAGCTGGTCGCGGGAGACCCAGTACTTC
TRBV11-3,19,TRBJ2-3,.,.,CASSFKRVEGRSFVDTQYF,TGTGCCAGCAGCTTTAAGCGAGTGGAGGGCCGGAGTTTCGTAGATACGCAGTATTTT
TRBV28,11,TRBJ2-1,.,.,CASGIHKEQFF,TGTGCCAGCGGGATTCACAAAGAGCAGTTCTTC
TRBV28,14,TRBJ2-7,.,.,CTSSLPGRNYEQYF,TGTACCAGCAGTTTACCGGGCAGGAACTACGAGCAGTACTTC
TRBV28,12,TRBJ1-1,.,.,CASSRVSTEAFF,TGTGCCAGCAGTCGCGTCAGCACTGAAGCTTTCTTT
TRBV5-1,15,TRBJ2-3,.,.,CASSRNGSSADTQYF,TGCGCCAGCAGCAGAAACGGGAGTTCCGCAGATACGCAGTATTTT
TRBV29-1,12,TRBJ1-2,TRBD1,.,CSNADRGYGYTF,TGCAGCAACGCCGACAGGGGCTATGGCTACACCTTC
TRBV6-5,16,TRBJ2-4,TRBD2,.,CASCYLADLAKNIQYF,TGTGCCAGCTGTTACCTAGCGGACCTTGCCAAAAACATACAGTACTTC
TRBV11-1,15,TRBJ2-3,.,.,CASSLGGVRIDTQYF,TGTGCCAGCAGCTTAGGTGGTGTTAGGATAGATACTCAGTATTTT
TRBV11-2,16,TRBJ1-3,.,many,CASSLDPGPRGNTIYF,TGTGCCAGCAGCTTAGATCCAGGACCTCGAGGAAACACCATATATTTT
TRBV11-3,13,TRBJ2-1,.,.,CASSLGLNNNQFF,TGTGCCAGCAGCTTAGGGTTGAACAATAACCAGTTCTTC
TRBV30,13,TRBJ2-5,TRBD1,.,CAWSKQGGETQYF,TGTGCCTGGAGTAAACAGGGGGGAGAGACCCAGTACTTC
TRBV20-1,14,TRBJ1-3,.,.,CSARDGGSGNTIYF,TGCAGTGCTCGGGACGGGGGCTCTGGAAACACCATATATTTT
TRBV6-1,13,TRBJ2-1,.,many,CASSERGYNEQFF,TGTGCCAGCAGTGAGAGGGGGTACAATGAGCAGTTCTTC
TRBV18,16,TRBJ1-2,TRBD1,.,CASSLIQGQGTYGYTF,TGTGCCAGCTCACTTATTCAGGGACAGGGGACCTATGGCTACACCTTC
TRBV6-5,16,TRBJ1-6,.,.,CANSYGVGGLHSSLHF,TGTGCCAACAGTTACGGTGTTGGGGGACTTCATTCAAGCCTCCACTTT
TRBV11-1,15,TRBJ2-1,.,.,CASSSLTDSGDKQFF,TGTGCCAGCAGCTCTCTTACGGACTCTGGGGATAAGCAGTTCTTC
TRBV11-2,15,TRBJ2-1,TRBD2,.,CASNFTSGSYNEQFF,TGTGCCAGCAACTTCACTAGCGGGAGCTACAATGAGCAGTTCTTC
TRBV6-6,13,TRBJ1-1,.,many,CASSYGREGEAFF,TGTGCCAGCAGTTACGGCAGGGAAGGTGAAGCTTTCTTT
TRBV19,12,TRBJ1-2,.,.,CASSISRGGYTF,TGTGCCAGTAGTATAAGTCGGGGAGGCTACACCTTC
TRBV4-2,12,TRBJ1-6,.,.,CTSSQADSPLRF,TGTACCAGCAGCCAAGCGGATTCACCCCTCCGCTTT
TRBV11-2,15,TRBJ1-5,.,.,CANSLMTGNNQPQHF,TGTGCCAACAGCTTAATGACGGGTAACAATCAGCCCCAGCATTTT